This entry features one TCR beta chain sequence. Antigen: not known. Isolating PBMCs gave at least 6 million of these cells per sample. These data are taken from a study of blood T cells in healthy people across ages. Study-wide points: Total diversity from one million sequenced T cells was likely underestimated. Higher diversity, along with more naive CD4+ cells, distinguished long-lived donors from aged donors.

A second PCR, run for about 6 to 11 cycles, used a sample-barcoded 5' primer plus a J-beta primer mix. Per sample, CDR3-containing paired-end reads numbered at least 2.5 million. From the 5' RACE reads, TCRdb called clonotypes with MiXCR, one entry per CDR3 protein. The sample has about 1,000,000 distinct CDR3 sequences, more than 35% seen once. Trimming pared 5 bases from V and 5 bases from J, leaving 17 bases between. Germline V lookup: CDR1 MDHEN, CDR2 SYDVKM. This CDR3 is built from 15 residues. Sequencing input: blood. The receptor's source is a woman aged 55-69 years in good health. The V call is TRBV28, the J call TRBJ2-3; weak D call: TRBD2 (6 bases). CDR3 nucleotides: TGTGCCAGCAGTGCGGGCGGGGCCCAAGGAGATACGCAGTATTTT. It is translated as CASSAGGAQGDTQYF.